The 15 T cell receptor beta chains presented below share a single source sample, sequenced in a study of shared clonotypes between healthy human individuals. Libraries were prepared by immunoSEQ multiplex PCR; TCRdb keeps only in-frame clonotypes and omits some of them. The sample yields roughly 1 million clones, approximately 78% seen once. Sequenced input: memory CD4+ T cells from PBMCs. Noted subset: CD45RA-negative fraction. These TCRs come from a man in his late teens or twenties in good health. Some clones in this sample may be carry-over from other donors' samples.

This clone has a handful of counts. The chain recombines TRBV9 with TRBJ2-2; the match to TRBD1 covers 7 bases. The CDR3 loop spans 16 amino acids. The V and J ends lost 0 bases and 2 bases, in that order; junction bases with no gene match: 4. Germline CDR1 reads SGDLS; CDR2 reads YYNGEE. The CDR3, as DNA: TGTGCCAGCAGCGTAGTGGGACAGAGTAACACCGGGGAGCTGTTTTTT. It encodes CASSVVGQSNTGELFF. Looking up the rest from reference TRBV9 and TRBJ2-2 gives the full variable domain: DSGVTQTPKHLITATGQRVTLRCSPRSGDLSVYWYQQSLDQGLQFLIQYYNGEERAKGNILERFSAQQFPDLHSELNLSSLELGDSALYFCASSVVGQSNTGELFFGEGSRLTVL.

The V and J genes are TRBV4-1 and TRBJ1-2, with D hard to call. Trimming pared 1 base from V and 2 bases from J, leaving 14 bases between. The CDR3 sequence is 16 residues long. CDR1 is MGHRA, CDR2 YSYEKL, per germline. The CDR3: CASSQVSEIGNYGYTF. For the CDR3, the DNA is TGCGCCAGCAGCCAAGTCTCAGAGATAGGGAACTATGGCTACACCTTC.

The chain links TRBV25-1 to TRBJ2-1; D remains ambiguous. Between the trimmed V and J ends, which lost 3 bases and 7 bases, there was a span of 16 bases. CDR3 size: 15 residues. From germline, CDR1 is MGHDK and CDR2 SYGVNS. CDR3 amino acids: CASSEVVANSNEQFF. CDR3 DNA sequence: TGTGCCAGCAGTGAGGTCGTGGCAAATTCGAATGAGCAGTTCTTC.

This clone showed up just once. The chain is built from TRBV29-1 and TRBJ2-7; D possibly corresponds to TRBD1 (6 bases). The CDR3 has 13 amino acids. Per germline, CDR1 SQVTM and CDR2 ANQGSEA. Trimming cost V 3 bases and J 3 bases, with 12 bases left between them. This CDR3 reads CSVEGQTFYEQYF. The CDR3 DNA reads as TGCAGCGTTGAGGGACAAACTTTCTACGAGCAGTACTTC.

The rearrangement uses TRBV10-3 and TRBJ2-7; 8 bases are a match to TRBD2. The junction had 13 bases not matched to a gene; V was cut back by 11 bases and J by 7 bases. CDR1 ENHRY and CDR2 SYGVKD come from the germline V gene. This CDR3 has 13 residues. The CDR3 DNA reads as TGTGCCTTCAAAGGTACGGGAGGGGGTGAGCAGTACTTC. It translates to CAFKGTGGGEQYF.

The CDR3 nucleotides are TGTGCCAGCAGTTCCCTGGGGCAGGGGGCCTACGAGCAGTACTTC. It encodes CASSSLGQGAYEQYF. J is TRBJ2-7 and V is TRBV28; TRBD1 matches at 7 bases. CDR3 length: 15 amino acids. Germline assignment: CDR1 MDHEN and CDR2 SYDVKM. With 4 bases clipped from V and 2 bases from J, the junction kept 8 bases outside the gene matches.

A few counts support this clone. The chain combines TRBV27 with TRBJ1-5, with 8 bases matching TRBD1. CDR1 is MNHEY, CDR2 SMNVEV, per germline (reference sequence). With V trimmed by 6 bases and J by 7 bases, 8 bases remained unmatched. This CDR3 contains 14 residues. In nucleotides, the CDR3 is TGTGCCAGCAGCCGAACAGGGGGACAACAGCCCCAGCATTTT. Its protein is CASSRTGGQQPQHF.

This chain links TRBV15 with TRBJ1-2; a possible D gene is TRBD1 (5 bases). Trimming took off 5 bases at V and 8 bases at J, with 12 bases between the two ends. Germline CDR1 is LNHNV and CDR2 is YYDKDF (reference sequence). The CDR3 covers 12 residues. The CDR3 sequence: CATSPLGRGYTF. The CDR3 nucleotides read TGTGCCACCAGCCCCTTGGGACGGGGCTACACCTTC.

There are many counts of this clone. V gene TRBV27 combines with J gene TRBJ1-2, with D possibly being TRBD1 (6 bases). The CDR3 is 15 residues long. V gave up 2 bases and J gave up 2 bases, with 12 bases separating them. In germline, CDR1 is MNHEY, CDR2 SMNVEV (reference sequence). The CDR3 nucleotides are TGTGCCAGCAGTTTAGACGGGACACGAAACTATGGCTACACCTTC. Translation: CASSLDGTRNYGYTF.

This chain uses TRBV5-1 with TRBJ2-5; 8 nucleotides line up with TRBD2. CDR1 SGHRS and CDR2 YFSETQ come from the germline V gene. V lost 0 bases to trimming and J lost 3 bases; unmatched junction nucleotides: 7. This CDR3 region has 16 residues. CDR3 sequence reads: CASSLGRTAGEETQYF. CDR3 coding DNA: TGCGCCAGCAGCTTGGGCAGGACAGCGGGGGAAGAGACCCAGTACTTC.

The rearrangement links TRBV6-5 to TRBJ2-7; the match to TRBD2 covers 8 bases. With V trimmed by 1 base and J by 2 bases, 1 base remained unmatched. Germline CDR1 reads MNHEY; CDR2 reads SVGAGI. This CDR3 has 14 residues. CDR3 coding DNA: TGTGCCAGCAGTTACTACGGGAGGGCCTACGAGCAGTACTTC. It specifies CASSYYGRAYEQYF.

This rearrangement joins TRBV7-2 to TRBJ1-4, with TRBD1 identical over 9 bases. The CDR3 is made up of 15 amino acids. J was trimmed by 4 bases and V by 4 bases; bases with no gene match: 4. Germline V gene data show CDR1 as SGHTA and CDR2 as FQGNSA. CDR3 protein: CASSSGQGNNEKLFF. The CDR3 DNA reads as TGTGCCAGCAGCTCGGGACAGGGTAATAATGAAAAACTGTTTTTT.

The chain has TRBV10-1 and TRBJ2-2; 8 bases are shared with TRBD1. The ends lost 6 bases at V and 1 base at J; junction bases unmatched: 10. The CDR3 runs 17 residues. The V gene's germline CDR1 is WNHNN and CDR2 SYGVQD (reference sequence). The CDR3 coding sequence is TGCGCCAGCAGCGGAGCACCCGGGACAGGGAACACCGGGGAGCTGTTTTTT. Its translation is CASSGAPGTGNTGELFF.

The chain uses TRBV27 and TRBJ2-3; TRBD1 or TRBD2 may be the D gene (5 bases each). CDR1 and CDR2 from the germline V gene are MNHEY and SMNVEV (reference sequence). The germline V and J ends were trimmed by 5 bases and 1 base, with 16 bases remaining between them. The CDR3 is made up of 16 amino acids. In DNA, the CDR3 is TGTGCCAGCAGTCCTACTGGGGGTATCGGCACAGATACGCAGTATTTT. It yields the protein CASSPTGGIGTDTQYF.

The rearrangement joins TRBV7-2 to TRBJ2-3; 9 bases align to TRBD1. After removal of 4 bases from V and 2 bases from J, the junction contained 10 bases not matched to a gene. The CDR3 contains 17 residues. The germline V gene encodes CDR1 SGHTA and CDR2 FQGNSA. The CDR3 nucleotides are TGTGCCAGCAGCTACTCGGGACAGGGATTGGCCACAGATACGCAGTATTTT. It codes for CASSYSGQGLATDTQYF.